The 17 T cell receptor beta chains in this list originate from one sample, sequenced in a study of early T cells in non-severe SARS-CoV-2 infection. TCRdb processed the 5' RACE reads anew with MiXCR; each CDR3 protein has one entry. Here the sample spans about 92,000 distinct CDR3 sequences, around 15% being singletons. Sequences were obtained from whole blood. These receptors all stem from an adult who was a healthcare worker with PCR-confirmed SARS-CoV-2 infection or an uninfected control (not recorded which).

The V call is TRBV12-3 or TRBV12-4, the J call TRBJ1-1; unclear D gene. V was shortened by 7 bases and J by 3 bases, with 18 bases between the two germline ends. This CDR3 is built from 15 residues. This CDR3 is CASILSMGVHTEAFF. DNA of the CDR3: TGTGCCAGCATCCTATCCATGGGTGTACACACTGAAGCTTTCTTT.

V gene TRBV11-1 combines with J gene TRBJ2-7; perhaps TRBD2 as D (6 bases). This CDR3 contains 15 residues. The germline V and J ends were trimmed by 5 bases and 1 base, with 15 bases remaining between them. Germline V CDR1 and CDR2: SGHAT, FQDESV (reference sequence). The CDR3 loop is CASSLSTGDSYEQYF. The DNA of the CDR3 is TGTGCCAGCAGCCTCTCTACGGGGGATTCCTACGAGCAGTACTTC.

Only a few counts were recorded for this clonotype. CDR3 coding DNA: TGTGCCAGCAGTGCAGGGGGCTCTGGGGCCAACGTCCTGACTTTC. It specifies CASSAGGSGANVLTF. The chain employs TRBV28 and TRBJ2-6; TRBD1 agrees at 7 bases. Germline CDR1 MDHEN, CDR2 SYDVKM. V lost 5 bases and J lost 0; bases outside the gene matches: 1. The CDR3 has 15 amino acids.

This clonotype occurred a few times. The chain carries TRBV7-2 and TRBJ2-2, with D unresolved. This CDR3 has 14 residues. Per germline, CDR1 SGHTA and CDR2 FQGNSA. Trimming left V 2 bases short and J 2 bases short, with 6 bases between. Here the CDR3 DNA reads TGTGCCAGCAGCTTATTACCCAACACCGGGGAGCTGTTTTTT. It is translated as CASSLLPNTGELFF.

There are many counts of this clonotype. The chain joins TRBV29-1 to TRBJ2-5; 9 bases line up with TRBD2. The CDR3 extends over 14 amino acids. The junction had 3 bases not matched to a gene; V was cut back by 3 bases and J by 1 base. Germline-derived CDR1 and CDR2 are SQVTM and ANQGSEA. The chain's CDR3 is CSVDPAGGQETQYF. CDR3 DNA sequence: TGCAGCGTTGATCCAGCGGGGGGCCAAGAGACCCAGTACTTC.

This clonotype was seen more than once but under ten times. The CDR3 DNA reads as TGCGCCAGCAGTCCCGGGACAGCCTTCTCCTACAATGAGCAGTTCTTC. The encoded protein is CASSPGTAFSYNEQFF. The chain couples TRBV10-1 to TRBJ2-1; 7 bases are a match to TRBD1. CDR3 length: 16 residues. Germline values: CDR1 WNHNN, CDR2 SYGVQD (reference sequence). V lost 5 bases, J lost 0 bases, and 7 bases stayed unmatched.

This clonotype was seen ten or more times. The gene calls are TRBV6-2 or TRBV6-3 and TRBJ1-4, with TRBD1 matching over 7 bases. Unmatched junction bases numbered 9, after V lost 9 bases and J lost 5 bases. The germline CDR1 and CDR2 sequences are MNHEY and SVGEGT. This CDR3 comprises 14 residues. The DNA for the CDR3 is TGTGCCAGTCGACCGGGACAGCCCAATGAAAAACTGTTTTTT. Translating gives CASRPGQPNEKLFF.

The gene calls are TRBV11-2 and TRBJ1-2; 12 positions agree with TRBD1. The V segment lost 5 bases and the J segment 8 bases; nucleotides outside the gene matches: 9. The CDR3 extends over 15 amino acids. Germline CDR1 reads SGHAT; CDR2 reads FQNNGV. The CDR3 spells CASSPGTGGAYGYTF. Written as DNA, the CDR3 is TGTGCCAGCAGCCCCGGGACAGGGGGCGCCTACGGCTACACCTTC.

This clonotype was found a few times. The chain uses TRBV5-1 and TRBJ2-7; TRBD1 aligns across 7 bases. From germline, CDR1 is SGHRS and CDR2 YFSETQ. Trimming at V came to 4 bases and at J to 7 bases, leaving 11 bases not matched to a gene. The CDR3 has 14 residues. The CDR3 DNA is TGCGCCAGCAGCGGGTTAACGGGACAGCGGGAGCAGTACTTC. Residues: CASSGLTGQREQYF.

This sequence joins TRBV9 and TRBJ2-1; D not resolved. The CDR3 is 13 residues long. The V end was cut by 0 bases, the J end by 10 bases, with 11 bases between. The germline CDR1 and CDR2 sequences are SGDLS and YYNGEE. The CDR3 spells CASSVEAGREQFF. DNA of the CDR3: TGTGCCAGCAGCGTAGAGGCAGGAAGGGAGCAGTTCTTC. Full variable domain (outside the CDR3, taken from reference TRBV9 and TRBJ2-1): DSGVTQTPKHLITATGQRVTLRCSPRSGDLSVYWYQQSLDQGLQFLIQYYNGEERAKGNILERFSAQQFPDLHSELNLSSLELGDSALYFCASSVEAGREQFFGPGTRLTVL.

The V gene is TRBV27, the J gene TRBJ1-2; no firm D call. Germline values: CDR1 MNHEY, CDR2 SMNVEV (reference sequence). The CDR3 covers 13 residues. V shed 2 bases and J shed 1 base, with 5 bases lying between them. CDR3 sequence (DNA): TGTGCCAGCAGTTTAGGCAGTAACTATGGCTACACCTTC. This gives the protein CASSLGSNYGYTF.

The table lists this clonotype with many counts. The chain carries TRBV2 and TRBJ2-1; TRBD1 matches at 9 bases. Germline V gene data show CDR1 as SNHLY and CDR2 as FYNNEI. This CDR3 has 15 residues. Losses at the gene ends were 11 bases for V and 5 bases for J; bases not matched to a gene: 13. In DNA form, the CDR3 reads TGTGCCGCCACCCCAGGACAGGGGAATAACAATGAGCAGTTCTTC. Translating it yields CAATPGQGNNNEQFF.

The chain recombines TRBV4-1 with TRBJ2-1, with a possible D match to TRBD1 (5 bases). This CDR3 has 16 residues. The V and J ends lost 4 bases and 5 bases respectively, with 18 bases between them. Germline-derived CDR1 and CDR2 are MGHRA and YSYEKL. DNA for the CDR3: TGCGCCAGCAGCCCGTTTCTGGGGCTTTGGCACAATGAGCAGTTCTTC. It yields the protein CASSPFLGLWHNEQFF.

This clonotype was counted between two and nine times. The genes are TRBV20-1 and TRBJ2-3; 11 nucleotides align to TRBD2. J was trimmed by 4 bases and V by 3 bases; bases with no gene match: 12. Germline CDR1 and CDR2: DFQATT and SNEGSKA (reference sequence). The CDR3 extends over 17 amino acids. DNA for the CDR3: TGCAGTGCTAGTCGGGCTAGCGGGGGGACCAGGGCAGATACGCAGTATTTT. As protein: CSASRASGGTRADTQYF.

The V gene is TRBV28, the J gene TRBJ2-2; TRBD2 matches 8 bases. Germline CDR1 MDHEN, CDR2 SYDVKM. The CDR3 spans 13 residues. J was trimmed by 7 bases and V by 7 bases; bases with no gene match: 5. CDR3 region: CASIRSGSGELFF. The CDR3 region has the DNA TGTGCCAGCATTCGGAGCGGGAGCGGGGAGCTGTTTTTT.

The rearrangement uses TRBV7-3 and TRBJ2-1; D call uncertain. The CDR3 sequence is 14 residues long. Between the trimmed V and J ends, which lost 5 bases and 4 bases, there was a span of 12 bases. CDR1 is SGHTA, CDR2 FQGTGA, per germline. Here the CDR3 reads CASSAVTKYNEQFF. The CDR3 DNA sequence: TGTGCCAGCAGCGCAGTAACGAAGTACAATGAGCAGTTCTTC.

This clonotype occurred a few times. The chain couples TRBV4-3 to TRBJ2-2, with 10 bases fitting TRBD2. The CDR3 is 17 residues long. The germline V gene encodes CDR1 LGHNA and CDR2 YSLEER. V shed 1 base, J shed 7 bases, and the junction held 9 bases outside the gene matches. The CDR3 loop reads CASSQGEAGGHYGELFF. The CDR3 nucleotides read TGCGCCAGCAGCCAAGGGGAAGCGGGGGGGCATTACGGGGAGCTGTTTTTT.